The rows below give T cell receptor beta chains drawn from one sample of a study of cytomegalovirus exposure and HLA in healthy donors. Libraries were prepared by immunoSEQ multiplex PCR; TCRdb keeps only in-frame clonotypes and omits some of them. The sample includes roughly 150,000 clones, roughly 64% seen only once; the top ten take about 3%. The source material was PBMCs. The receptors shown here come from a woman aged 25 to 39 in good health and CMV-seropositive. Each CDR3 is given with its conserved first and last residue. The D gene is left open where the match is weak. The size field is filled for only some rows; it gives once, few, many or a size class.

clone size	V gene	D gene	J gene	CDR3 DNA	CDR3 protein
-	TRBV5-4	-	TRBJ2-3	TGTGCCAGCAGCTTGGATGGCCCCGCAGATACGCAGTATTTT	CASSLDGPADTQYF
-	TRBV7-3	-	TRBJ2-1	TGTGCCAGCAGCTTAACACCTACCAGACTACCCCATGAGCAGTTCTTC	CASSLTPTRLPHEQFF
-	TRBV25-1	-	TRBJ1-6	TGTGCCAGCAGTGAATCCCAGGCCCCTTCACCCCTCCACTTT	CASSESQAPSPLHF
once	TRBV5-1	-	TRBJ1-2	TGCGCCAGCAGCTTGGACAGGTACCGATATGGCTACACCTTC	CASSLDRYRYGYTF
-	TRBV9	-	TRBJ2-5	TGTGCCAGCAGCCCGACAGACTTCGCCGTGGGGTCCCAGTACTTC	CASSPTDFAVGSQYF
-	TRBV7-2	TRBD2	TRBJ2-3	TGTGCCAGCAGCTTATCCAGCGGGGGAGGCACAGATACGCAGTATTTT	CASSLSSGGGTDTQYF
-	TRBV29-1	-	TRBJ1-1	TGCAGCGTTGTAGACACAGTAAACACTGAAGCTTTCTTT	CSVVDTVNTEAFF
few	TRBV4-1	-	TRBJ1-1	TGCGCCAGCAGTCAGCCGGGGATGAACACTGAAGCTTTCTTT	CASSQPGMNTEAFF
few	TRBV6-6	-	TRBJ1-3	TGTGCCAGCAGTCCGGGACACGGAAACACCATATATTTT	CASSPGHGNTIYF
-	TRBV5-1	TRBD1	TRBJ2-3	TGCGCCAGCAGCCGCGGACAGGCTGTCTTTGATACGCAGTATTTT	CASSRGQAVFDTQYF
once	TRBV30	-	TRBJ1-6	TGTGCCTGGAGTAGCTACAGGTTTAATTCACCCCTCCACTTT	CAWSSYRFNSPLHF
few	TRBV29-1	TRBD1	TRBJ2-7	TGCAGCGTTGAACAGGGGGCGGGCTACGAGCAGTACTTC	CSVEQGAGYEQYF
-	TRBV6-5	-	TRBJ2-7	TGTGCCAGCAGGACGACTCGGGAGTACTTC	CASRTTREYF
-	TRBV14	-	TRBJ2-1	TGTGCCAGCAGCCCAGGACTTTACAATGAGCAGTTCTTC	CASSPGLYNEQFF
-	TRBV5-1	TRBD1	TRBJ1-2	TGCGCCAGCAGCGGAACGGGACAGCACTATGGCTACACCTTC	CASSGTGQHYGYTF
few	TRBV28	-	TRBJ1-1	TGTGCCAGCGCCGGGTTTCGTGAAGCTTTCTTT	CASAGFREAFF
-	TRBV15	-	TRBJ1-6	TGTGCCACCAGCGGATCGAGGGCTGCCTATAATTCACCCCTCCACTTT	CATSGSRAAYNSPLHF
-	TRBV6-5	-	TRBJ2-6	TGTGCCAGCAACTTTCTGTCCTCTGGGGCCAACGTCCTGACTTTC	CASNFLSSGANVLTF
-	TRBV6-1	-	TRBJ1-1	TGTGCCAGCAGGAAAGCCCAAGCGGGGGACACTGAAGCTTTCTTT	CASRKAQAGDTEAFF
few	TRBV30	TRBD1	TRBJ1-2	TGTGCCTGGACCGCACAGGGGGCGTCTGATGGCTACACCTTC	CAWTAQGASDGYTF
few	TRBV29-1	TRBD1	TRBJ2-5	TGCAGCGTAGCCGGACAGGATGGCGAGACCCAGTACTTC	CSVAGQDGETQYF
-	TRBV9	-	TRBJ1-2	TGTGCCAGCAGCGTAGGAGGACCCGGGAGTGGCTACACCTTC	CASSVGGPGSGYTF
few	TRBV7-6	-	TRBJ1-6	TGTGCCAGCAGCTTTACAGGCTCCTATAATTCACCCCTCCACTTT	CASSFTGSYNSPLHF
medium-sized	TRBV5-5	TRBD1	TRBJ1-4	TGTGCCAGCAGCCTCGGACGACAGGGGGCATGGGGCGAAAAACTGTTTTTT	CASSLGRQGAWGEKLFF
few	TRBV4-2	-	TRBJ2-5	TGTGCCAGCAGCCAAGATCGGCGGGAGACCCAGTACTTC	CASSQDRRETQYF
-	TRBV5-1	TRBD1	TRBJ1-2	TGCGCCAGCAGCGGTGGGACAGGGCCTCTCTATGGCTACACCTTC	CASSGGTGPLYGYTF
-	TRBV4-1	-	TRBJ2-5	TGCGCCAGCAGCCAAGTCGGGACACAAGAGACCCAGTACTTC	CASSQVGTQETQYF
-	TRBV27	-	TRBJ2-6	TGTGCCAGCAGTTTAGGGCCGTTCTCTGGGGCCAACGTCCTGACTTTC	CASSLGPFSGANVLTF
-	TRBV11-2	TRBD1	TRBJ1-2	TGTGCCAGCAGCTCCCGCACAGGGGAATGGGTCTATGGCTACACCTTC	CASSSRTGEWVYGYTF
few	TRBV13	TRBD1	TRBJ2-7	TGTGCCAGCAGCAGGGACAGGGCCTACGAGCAGTACTTC	CASSRDRAYEQYF
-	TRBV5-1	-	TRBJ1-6	TGCGCCAGCAGCTTAAGTAGCTCCTATAATTCACCCCTCCACTTT	CASSLSSSYNSPLHF
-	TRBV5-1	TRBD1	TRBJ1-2	TGCGCCAGCAGCGCCGGGACAGGGGGATGGGGCTACACCTTC	CASSAGTGGWGYTF
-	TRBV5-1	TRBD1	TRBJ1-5	TGCGCCAGCAGCCCCGACAGGGACAATCAGCCCCAGCATTTT	CASSPDRDNQPQHF
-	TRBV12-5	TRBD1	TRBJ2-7	TGTGCTAGTGGTTTGGTACTGGGCAGGGGGATTTTATACGAGCAGTACTTC	CASGLVLGRGILYEQYF
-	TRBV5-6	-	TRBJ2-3	TGTGCCAGCAGCTCGGGGTCTTACACGCAGTATTTT	CASSSGSYTQYF
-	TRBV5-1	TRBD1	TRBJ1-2	TGCGCCAGCAGCTTGGGACAGGGAAACTATGGCTACACCTTC	CASSLGQGNYGYTF
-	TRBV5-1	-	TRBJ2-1	TGCGCCAGCGTCGCGGGGGCTACAATGTTGAACAATGAGCAGTTCTTC	CASVAGATMLNNEQFF
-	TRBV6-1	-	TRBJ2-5	TGTGCCAGCAGTGAACTGGGGCAGCCGAGACGACAAGAGACCCAGTACTTC	CASSELGQPRRQETQYF
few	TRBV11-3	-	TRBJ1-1	TGTGCCAGCAGCTTAGATGAGTGGCCCGGGAAGAACACTGAAGCTTTCTTT	CASSLDEWPGKNTEAFF
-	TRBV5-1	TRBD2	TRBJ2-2	TGCGCCAGCAGCTTGTCTAGCGGGGGGGCCAGCACCGGGGAGCTGTTTTTT	CASSLSSGGASTGELFF
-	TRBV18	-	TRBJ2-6	TGTGCCAGCTCACCACCGGGCAGCCTGGTCTCTGGGGCCAACGTCCTGACTTTC	CASSPPGSLVSGANVLTF
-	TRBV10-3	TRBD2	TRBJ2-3	TGTGCCGTTCGGGGGGGGCAAGGAGATACGCAGTATTTT	CAVRGGQGDTQYF
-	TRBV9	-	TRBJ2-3	TGTGCCAGCAGCGTGGGACTTTCCTTCACAGATACGCAGTATTTT	CASSVGLSFTDTQYF
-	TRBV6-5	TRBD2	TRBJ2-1	TGTGCCAGCAGTGCGTGGGCGGGAGGGAACAATGAGCAGTTCTTC	CASSAWAGGNNEQFF